Detailed here is one TCR beta chain. The ends were cut back, 0 bases at V and 3 bases at J, with 12 bases in the middle. The length of the CDR3 is 14 residues. Per the germline V gene, CDR1 is DFQATT and CDR2 is SNEGSKA (reference sequence). This sample is part of a study of Graves' ophthalmopathy and Graves' hyperthyroidism. Researchers took RNA transcripts and amplified TCR beta CDR3 regions from them. An opening RT-PCR round employed HTBI primers and preceded a second-round multiplex PCR. TCRdb re-derived calls from the multiplex PCR reads in MiXCR, one entry per CDR3 protein. The sample carries about 740,000 distinct CDR3 sequences, 35% to 50% recorded once.

The clonotype was recovered from an adult man with Graves' ophthalmopathy. The rearrangement uses TRBV20-1 and TRBJ2-7, with D perhaps matching TRBD2 (6 bases). Sequences were obtained from peripheral blood. The chain's CDR3 is CSARDAGILYEQYF. The CDR3 nucleotides are TGCAGTGCTAGAGATGCGGGAATCCTCTACGAGCAGTACTTC.